A single sample is the source of the 29 T cell receptor beta chains below, sequenced in a study of T cells in Graves' hyperthyroidism and ophthalmopathy. Using RNA transcripts as the source, TCR beta CDR3 regions were amplified. In the first-round RT-PCR of the TCR CDR3, the HTBI primer set was used. TCRdb used MiXCR to reprocess the multiplex PCR reads, holding one entry per CDR3 protein. This table has more than 35,000 distinct CDR3 sequences, 45% to 50% appearing once. Sample: peripheral blood or thyroid tissue (not recorded which). All receptors come from a woman aged 45 to 65 with Graves' hyperthyroidism.

The chain couples TRBV24-1 to TRBJ2-7; D is perhaps TRBD2 (6 bases). The V end was cut by 3 bases, the J end by 2 bases, with 13 bases between. The CDR3 is 15 residues long. Germline-derived CDR1 and CDR2 are KGHDR and SFDVKD. CDR3 protein: CATSDPAAGTYEQYF. DNA for the CDR3: TGTGCCACCAGTGATCCCGCGGCGGGAACCTACGAGCAGTACTTC.

This clonotype appeared many times. This chain links TRBV3-1 with TRBJ1-2; no firm D call. In germline, CDR1 is LGHDT, CDR2 YNNKEL (reference sequence). The V end was cut by 1 base, the J end by 7 bases, with 19 bases between. There are 16 residues in the CDR3. CDR3 in amino acids: CASSQAGRSSRSGYTF. Here the CDR3 DNA reads TGTGCCAGCAGCCAAGCCGGCAGGAGCTCACGGAGTGGCTACACCTTC.

This clonotype showed up many times. The chain is built from TRBV10-3 and TRBJ1-3; 8 positions agree with TRBD1. Germline CDR1 reads ENHRY; CDR2 reads SYGVKD. The CDR3 extends over 16 amino acids. Unmatched junction bases numbered 15, after V lost 6 bases and J lost 8 bases. The CDR3 sequence: CAIRAAGGDYGYTIYF. The CDR3, as DNA: TGTGCCATCAGGGCCGCAGGGGGCGACTATGGCTACACCATATATTTT.

This clonotype was recorded at least ten times. This chain joins TRBV7-3 and TRBJ2-6; perhaps TRBD1 as D (6 bases). V dropped 6 bases and J dropped 0 bases, with 15 bases sitting between them. CDR3 length equals 17 residues. Germline CDR1 SGHTA, CDR2 FQGTGA. CDR3: CASRNDRPSSGANVLTF. The DNA for the CDR3 is TGTGCCAGCAGGAATGACAGGCCTTCCTCTGGGGCCAACGTCCTGACTTTC. Supplemented by reference TRBV7-3 and TRBJ2-6, the full variable domain reads GAGVSQTPSNKVTEKGKYVELRCDPISGHTALYWYRQSLGQGPEFLIYFQGTGAADDSGLPNDRFFAVRPEGSVSTLKIQRTERGDSAVYLCASRNDRPSSGANVLTFGAGSRLTVL.

The chain couples TRBV7-9 to TRBJ2-5, with 8 bases lining up with TRBD2. V dropped 2 bases and J dropped 7; count of bases not matched to a gene: 6. The CDR3 runs to 14 residues. Germline CDR1 reads SEHNR; CDR2 reads FQNEAQ (reference sequence). DNA for the CDR3: TGTGCCAGCAGCTTAACGGGACTAGTCGGGACCCAGTACTTC. This codes for CASSLTGLVGTQYF.

This clonotype showed up many times. CDR3 coding DNA: TGTGCCAGTAGTATCAACGACGGGGGTGATGAAGCTTTCTTT. Translation gives CASSINDGGDEAFF. The chain is built from TRBV19 and TRBJ1-1, with D perhaps TRBD1 (5 bases). The CDR3 spans 14 residues. Germline CDR1 and CDR2: LNHDA and SQIVND (reference sequence). Trimming left V 3 bases short and J 7 bases short, with 15 bases between.

This sequence joins TRBV6-2 or TRBV6-3 and TRBJ1-5; D gene uncertain. The CDR3 sequence is 10 residues long. Trimming took off 6 bases at V and 6 bases at J, with 3 bases between the two ends. The germline CDR1 and CDR2 sequences are MNHEY and SVGEGT. The CDR3 reads CASRVQPQHF. Here the CDR3 DNA reads TGTGCCAGCAGGGTTCAGCCCCAGCATTTT.

V usage is TRBV18 and J usage is TRBJ1-4, with D hard to call. This CDR3 comprises 16 residues. CDR1 is KGHSH and CDR2 is LQKENI in the germline V gene. Trimming shortened V by 2 bases and J by 0 bases, and 10 bases separated the two germline ends. The CDR3 bases are TGTGCCAGCTCACCAAGACAAGACGCAACTAATGAAAAACTGTTTTTT. Protein product: CASSPRQDATNEKLFF.

The genes are TRBV4-1 and TRBJ2-3; possible D gene TRBD1, 6 bases. The V end was cut by 4 bases, the J end by 1 base, with 15 bases between. The CDR3 is 16 amino acids. Germline CDR1 is MGHRA and CDR2 is YSYEKL. The CDR3 reads CASSLAGGLRTDTQYF. For the CDR3, the DNA is TGCGCCAGCAGCCTAGCTGGGGGCCTCCGCACAGATACGCAGTATTTT.

The V and J genes are TRBV20-1 and TRBJ2-7; either TRBD1 or TRBD2 may supply D (5 bases each). The length of the CDR3 is 13 residues. Germline V CDR1 and CDR2: DFQATT, SNEGSKA (reference sequence). V lost 4 bases to trimming and J lost 2 bases, with 12 bases between them. The CDR3 nucleotides read TGCAGTGCTATTGCCGGGACCGCCTACGAGCAGTACTTC. It encodes CSAIAGTAYEQYF.

The sample holds many counts of this clonotype. The rearrangement links TRBV20-1 to TRBJ2-5, with D possibly being TRBD2 (6 bases). The CDR3 sequence is 14 residues long. Trimming shortened V by 0 bases and J by 4 bases, and 12 bases separated the two germline ends. The germline V gene has CDR1 DFQATT and CDR2 SNEGSKA (reference sequence). The chain's CDR3 is CSARDWQEGETQYF. The CDR3 DNA follows: TGCAGTGCTAGAGATTGGCAGGAGGGAGAGACCCAGTACTTC.

As to this clonotype: A read error is possible here, since a much larger clone lies one base away. The chain recombines TRBV7-8 with TRBJ2-7; 7 bases align to TRBD1. The CDR3 length is 15 residues. Germline assignment: CDR1 SGHVS and CDR2 FQNEAQ. The CDR3 sequence: CASSQERQGLYVQYF. The CDR3 DNA sequence: TGTGCCAGCAGCCAAGAACGACAGGGTTTGTACGTGCAGTACTTC.

About this clonotype: One junction end does not reproduce the germline sequence, and a read error may be involved. The rearrangement joins TRBV5-1 to TRBJ1-1; possibly TRBD1 for D (5 bases). CDR3 length: 13 residues. The germline V gene has CDR1 SGHRS and CDR2 YFSETQ. The CDR3 is CASYQGVGTEAFF. In nucleotides, the CDR3 is TGCGCCAGCTATCAGGGTGTCGGCACTGAAGCTTTCTTC.

This clonotype was counted a few times. Sequence at one end of the junction differs from germline and may be a read error. The rearrangement links TRBV4-1 to TRBJ2-6; a weak D match, TRBD1 (5 bases). Germline CDR1 reads MGHRA; CDR2 reads YSYEKL. This CDR3 spans 13 amino acids. CDR3 residues: CASSNDPGNTEAF. The CDR3 DNA follows: TGCGCCAGCAGCAATGACCCAGGGAACACTGAAGCTTTC.

With respect to this clonotype: It is likely a read error, because the conserved phenylalanine at the end of the CDR3 is missing. The chain has TRBV29-1 and TRBJ1-2, with D possibly TRBD1 on 5 matching bases. From germline, CDR1 is SQVTM and CDR2 ANQGSEA. The V and J ends lost 6 bases and 5 bases respectively, with 19 bases between them. The CDR3 extends over 14 amino acids. CDR3 amino acids: CSVIVAGTAYGYTL. The CDR3 bases are TGCAGCGTCATCGTAGCAGGGACTGCGTATGGCTACACCCTC.

In this sample, this clonotype turned up many times. V gene TRBV4-2 combines with J gene TRBJ2-7; 10 bases are shared with TRBD2. Germline V gives CDR1 LGHNA, CDR2 YNFKEQ. The CDR3 length is 18 residues. The J segment lost 5 bases and the V segment lost 4 bases, leaving 17 bases of the junction unmatched. The CDR3 sequence: CASSLDRVAGGRVHEQYF. CDR3 nucleotide sequence: TGTGCCAGCAGCCTCGACAGAGTAGCGGGAGGCAGAGTGCACGAGCAGTACTTC.

The chain links TRBV24-1 to TRBJ2-7, with D possibly called TRBD1 or TRBD2 (6 bases each). Trimming shortened V by 3 bases and J by 1 base, and 18 bases separated the two germline ends. Germline assignment: CDR1 KGHDR and CDR2 SFDVKD. The CDR3 consists of 17 residues. The CDR3 nucleotides read TGTGCCACCAGTGATCCCTTAGCGCGGGACAATTCCTACGAGCAGTACTTC. It encodes CATSDPLARDNSYEQYF.

The genes are TRBV10-3 and TRBJ1-5, with a weak D call TRBD1 (5 bases). V lost 8 bases, J lost 5 bases, and 7 bases lay in between. Germline CDR1 reads ENHRY; CDR2 reads SYGVKD. The CDR3 loop spans 11 amino acids. The CDR3 sequence: CAIVGDQPQHF. CDR3 nucleotide sequence: TGTGCCATCGTAGGGGATCAGCCCCAGCATTTT.

The CDR3, as DNA: TGCGCCAGCAGCATCCGGGACAGGGGGCATCAGCCCCAGCATTTT. This gives the protein CASSIRDRGHQPQHF. J is TRBJ1-5 and V is TRBV5-1; 12 bases agree with TRBD1. Germline lookup yields CDR1 SGHRS and CDR2 YFSETQ. V gave up 4 bases and J gave up 5 bases; unmatched junction bases: 4. CDR3 length: 15 amino acids.

This clonotype has at least ten counts. The CDR3 DNA sequence: TGTGCCAGCAGTTTTCGGGGACGGACTGAAGCTTTCTTT. It encodes CASSFRGRTEAFF. The rearrangement uses TRBV27 and TRBJ1-1; D might be TRBD1 (5 bases). This CDR3 comprises 13 residues. Germline V CDR1 and CDR2: MNHEY, SMNVEV (reference sequence). V was pared by 3 bases and J by 5 bases, with 10 bases between.

In its sample, this clonotype was seen once. The genes are TRBV2 and TRBJ1-5, with 7 bases fitting TRBD1. V gave up 4 bases and J gave up 5 bases; unmatched junction bases: 2. The CDR3 runs 13 residues. Germline-derived CDR1 and CDR2 are SNHLY and FYNNEI. This chain's CDR3 is CASSVGTDQPQHF. CDR3 in DNA: TGTGCCAGCAGTGTCGGGACAGATCAGCCCCAGCATTTT.

This clonotype was observed many times. The chain joins TRBV3-1 to TRBJ2-5; perhaps TRBD2 as D (6 bases). Looked up from germline, CDR1 is LGHDT and CDR2 is YNNKEL (reference sequence). V dropped 3 bases and J dropped 0 bases, with 17 bases sitting between them. There are 17 residues in the CDR3. CDR3 loop: CASSQRGNTRNQETQYF. DNA of the CDR3: TGTGCCAGCAGCCAGCGCGGGAACACGAGAAACCAAGAGACCCAGTACTTC.

Worth noting for this clonotype: Sequence at one end of the junction differs from germline and may be a read error. Here the CDR3 reads CVSSLGGSYEQYF. The CDR3 region has the DNA TGTGTCAGCAGCTTGGGGGGTTCGTACGAGCAGTACTTC. This chain links TRBV7-2 with TRBJ2-7, with D possibly being TRBD2 (6 bases). In germline, CDR1 is SGHTA, CDR2 FQGNSA. The CDR3 sequence is 13 residues long.

This chain links TRBV7-2 with TRBJ1-2; D unresolved. This CDR3 has 15 residues. The V and J ends lost 9 bases and 4 bases respectively, with 21 bases between them. CDR1 is SGHTA and CDR2 is FQGNSA in the germline V gene. CDR3 sequence: CASCLALRGSYGYTF. DNA of the CDR3: TGTGCCAGTTGCTTAGCGCTTCGGGGAAGCTATGGCTACACCTTC.

This clonotype appeared many times. The chain recombines TRBV4-2 with TRBJ2-7; 7 bases align to TRBD1. The V segment lost 0 bases and the J segment 2 bases; nucleotides outside the gene matches: 4. Germline V gene lookup returns CDR1 LGHNA and CDR2 YNFKEQ. This CDR3 is 15 amino acids long. The CDR3 DNA follows: TGTGCCAGCAGCCAAGAACGGACAGGAACCTACGAGCAGTACTTC. Residues: CASSQERTGTYEQYF.

The chain recombines TRBV4-1 with TRBJ2-7; weak D call: TRBD1 (5 bases). The germline gives CDR1 MGHRA, CDR2 YSYEKL. CDR3 length: 13 amino acids. The V and J ends lost 1 base and 6 bases respectively, with 10 bases between them. This chain's CDR3 is CASSQGQSGEQYF. The CDR3 region has the DNA TGCGCCAGCAGCCAAGGACAGTCCGGCGAGCAGTACTTC.

In this sample, this clonotype turned up many times. The chain has TRBV28 and TRBJ2-7; 7 bases map to TRBD1. This CDR3 has 14 amino acids. Germline CDR1 MDHEN, CDR2 SYDVKM. V shed 3 bases and J 2 bases; nucleotides not matched to a gene: 4. CDR3 amino acids: CASSLPGTAYEQYF. DNA of the CDR3: TGTGCCAGCAGTTTGCCCGGGACAGCCTACGAGCAGTACTTC. The whole variable domain, remainder taken from reference TRBV28 and TRBJ2-7, is DVKVTQSSRYLVKRTGEKVFLECVQDMDHENMFWYRQDPGLGLRLIYFSYDVKMKEKGDIPEGYSVSREKKERFSLILESASTNQTSMYLCASSLPGTAYEQYFGPGTRLTVT.

This chain links TRBV20-1 with TRBJ2-7; 7 bases are a match to TRBD2. The CDR3 runs 13 residues. In germline, CDR1 is DFQATT, CDR2 SNEGSKA (reference sequence). In DNA form, the CDR3 reads TGCGGTTCCCACCCCGGCGGGGGCTACGAGCAGTACTTC. Amino acid sequence: CGSHPGGGYEQYF.

This clonotype showed up just once. V is TRBV11-2 and J is TRBJ2-7; 7 nucleotides agree with TRBD1. CDR3 length equals 15 residues. V lost 5 bases to trimming and J lost 3 bases; unmatched junction nucleotides: 10. The germline V gene encodes CDR1 SGHAT and CDR2 FQNNGV. Written as DNA, the CDR3 is TGTGCCAGCAGCCGAGGGGGCCCGGGCGGCTACGAGCAGTACTTC. Its protein product is CASSRGGPGGYEQYF.